Presented here are 15 T cell receptor beta chains from one specimen sequenced in a study of molecular identifiers for immune sequencing clone quantification. Each CDR3 protein is one row after TCRdb ran MiXCR on the PCR reads. The sample carries about 300,000 distinct CDR3 sequences, 20% to 25% recorded once. Material: naive CD8+ T cells from blood, with Jurkat cell RNA spiked in. Sample subset: FACS-sorted CD8+CD4-CCR7+CD45RA+ naive T cells. The receptor set was obtained from a human donor in good health. Some libraries in this study had Jurkat cell RNA spiked in.

This clonotype was detected ten times or more. This rearrangement joins TRBV7-9 to TRBJ2-5; D perhaps matches TRBD2 (6 bases). The CDR3 length is 16 residues. V was clipped by 4 bases and J by 3 bases, with 18 bases between them. From germline, CDR1 is SEHNR and CDR2 FQNEAQ (reference sequence). CDR3 coding DNA: TGTGCCAGCAGCTCCCGTGGAGGGGTAGGGGAAGAGACCCAGTACTTC. It translates to CASSSRGGVGEETQYF.

This clonotype appeared a few times. The rearrangement joins TRBV10-1 to TRBJ2-1, with D unresolved. The germline V gene encodes CDR1 WNHNN and CDR2 SYGVQD (reference sequence). This CDR3 is 16 amino acids long. With 2 bases removed from V and 0 bases from J, the gap between germline ends came to 11 bases. The CDR3 region has the DNA TGCGCCAGCAGTGAGCGTGGTAGCCTCTCCTACAATGAGCAGTTCTTC. Protein: CASSERGSLSYNEQFF.

This clonotype was recorded once. A much larger clone sits a single nucleotide away, making a read error possible. V is TRBV28 and J is TRBJ2-5; maybe TRBD1 (5 bases). The CDR3 sequence is 15 residues long. Germline CDR1 reads MDHEN; CDR2 reads SYDVKM. The CDR3 nucleotides read TGTGCCAGCAGTTTGTCTTCAGGGTGGCAAGGGACCCAGTACTTC. Its translation is CASSLSSGWQGTQYF.

About this clonotype itself: A much larger clone sits a single nucleotide away, making a read error possible. This rearrangement joins TRBV29-1 to TRBJ1-2; 12 bases map to TRBD1. The V segment lost 5 bases and the J segment 7 bases; nucleotides outside the gene matches: 8. This CDR3 is built from 14 residues. The germline V gene has CDR1 SQVTM and CDR2 ANQGSEA. CDR3 loop: CSVPEGGQGAGYTF. CDR3 DNA sequence: TGCAGCGTTCCTGAAGGGGGACAGGGGGCTGGCTACACCTTC.

This clonotype was found many times. This chain uses TRBV20-1 with TRBJ2-7, with 10 bases identical to TRBD2. This CDR3 comprises 19 residues. The germline V gene encodes CDR1 DFQATT and CDR2 SNEGSKA (reference sequence). The V gene end was trimmed by 1 base and the J gene end by 0 bases; junction bases not matched to a gene: 15. CDR3 region: CSARALPSGGLISSYEQYF. In DNA, the CDR3 is TGCAGTGCTAGAGCCCTTCCTAGCGGGGGACTCATCAGCTCCTACGAGCAGTACTTC.

This clonotype was counted at least ten times. The chain uses TRBV5-1 and TRBJ1-1, with D possibly being TRBD1 (5 bases). CDR3 size: 13 residues. The germline CDR1 and CDR2 sequences are SGHRS and YFSETQ. V dropped 5 bases and J dropped 1 base, with 9 bases sitting between them. The DNA for the CDR3 is TGCGCCAGCAGGAGGGGAGCGAACACTGAAGCTTTCTTT. This sequence encodes CASRRGANTEAFF.

This clonotype came up many times. The chain joins TRBV21-1 to TRBJ1-5. TRBV21-1 counts as a pseudogene. This CDR3 is 17 amino acids long. The CDR3 protein is CASSKIGAVVSNQPQHF. The CDR3 coding sequence is TGTGCCAGCAGCAAGATTGGTGCTGTGGTTAGCAATCAGCCCCAGCATTTT.

The rearrangement links TRBV2 to TRBJ2-7, with D uncertain. The CDR3 runs 14 residues. Trimming pared 6 bases from V and 0 bases from J, leaving 12 bases between. Germline V lookup: CDR1 SNHLY, CDR2 FYNNEI. This CDR3 reads CASRGPRSSYEQYF. The CDR3, as DNA: TGTGCCAGCAGAGGTCCCAGAAGCTCCTACGAGCAGTACTTC. The full variable domain, its missing parts supplied by reference TRBV2 and TRBJ2-7, is EPEVTQTPSHQVTQMGQEVILRCVPISNHLYFYWYRQILGQKVEFLVSFYNNEISEKSEIFDDQFSVERPDGSNFTLKIRSTKLEDSAMYFCASRGPRSSYEQYFGPGTRLTVT.

This clonotype showed up just once. A read error may produce the germline difference seen at one junction end. The chain carries TRBV5-8 and TRBJ2-7; no definite D call. CDR1 is SGHTS and CDR2 is YDEGEE in the germline V gene. The CDR3 has 14 amino acids. The CDR3, as DNA: TGTGCCAGCAGCTTGGGACCGAACTCCTACGAGCGGTACTTC. Translation gives CASSLGPNSYERYF.

The V call is TRBV20-1, the J call TRBJ1-6; weak D call: TRBD1 (5 bases). V was pared by 1 base and J by 6 bases, with 10 bases between. Per the germline V gene, CDR1 is DFQATT and CDR2 is SNEGSKA (reference sequence). This CDR3 is 14 amino acids long. This CDR3 reads CSARGDWINSPLHF. CDR3 DNA: TGCAGTGCTAGAGGGGACTGGATTAATTCACCCCTCCACTTT.

Of note for this clonotype: Likely a read error: the CDR3 ends without its conserved phenylalanine or tryptophan. The chain recombines TRBV20-1 with TRBJ1-5, with unresolved D. Trimming shortened V by 0 bases and J by 2 bases, and 8 bases separated the two germline ends. From germline, CDR1 is DFQATT and CDR2 SNEGSKA (reference sequence). This CDR3 region has 14 residues. CDR3 bases: TGCAGTGCTAGAGATGGGAGGGGCAATCAGCCCCAGCATCTT. Translating it yields CSARDGRGNQPQHL.

This clonotype was seen ten or more times. The rearrangement uses TRBV6-2 or TRBV6-3 and TRBJ2-3; D remains ambiguous. This CDR3 has 14 residues. Germline lookup yields CDR1 MNHEY and CDR2 SVGEGT. V lost 0 bases to trimming and J lost 0 bases, with 4 bases between them. The CDR3, as DNA: TGTGCCAGCAGTTACTCTAGCAGCACAGATACGCAGTATTTT. This sequence encodes CASSYSSSTDTQYF.

This clonotype appeared many times. The V call is TRBV12-3 or TRBV12-4, the J call TRBJ1-5; a weak D match, TRBD1 (5 bases). This CDR3 is built from 12 residues. With 5 bases removed from V and 6 bases from J, the gap between germline ends came to 8 bases. CDR3 loop: CASSGGGQPQHF. Here the CDR3 DNA reads TGTGCCAGCAGTGGGGGGGGTCAGCCCCAGCATTTT.

This clonotype was recorded many times. The V call is TRBV11-2, the J call TRBJ2-1; 7 nucleotides match TRBD1. In germline, CDR1 is SGHAT, CDR2 FQNNGV. Losses at the gene ends were 4 bases for V and 7 bases for J; bases not matched to a gene: 1. The CDR3 runs 12 residues. The CDR3 reads CASSSQGNEQFF. CDR3 sequence (DNA): TGTGCCAGCAGCTCACAGGGGAATGAGCAGTTCTTC. Together with reference TRBV11-2 and TRBJ2-1, the CDR3 gives the full variable domain: EAGVAQSPRYKIIEKRQSVAFWCNPISGHATLYWYQQILGQGPKLLIQFQNNGVVDDSQLPKDRFSAERLKGVDSTLKIQPAKLEDSAVYLCASSSQGNEQFFGPGTRLTVL.

For this clonotype: A much larger clone sits a single nucleotide away, making a read error possible. Here the CDR3 reads CAGSRTGGYVADTQYF. CDR3 DNA sequence: TGTGCCGGCAGCCGCACAGGGGGGTATGTCGCAGATACGCAGTATTTT. The chain uses TRBV7-6 and TRBJ2-3; 8 positions match TRBD1. This CDR3 is built from 16 residues. Germline values: CDR1 SGHVS, CDR2 FNYEAQ.